The clone carrying this T cell receptor beta chain was recorded many times. Its antigen is undetermined. The data were obtained in a study of T cells after yellow fever vaccination. General study points: Post-booster repertoires contained most primary-vaccination clones again (roughly 95% CD4, approximately 86% CD8).

In TCRdb, the 5' RACE reads were re-called with MiXCR into one record per CDR3 protein. The data contain some 32,000 distinct CDR3 sequences, 4% to 4.5% of them seen just once; the ten biggest clones take up roughly half. Deletions cut 0 bases from V and 4 bases from J, with 3 bases between. Germline V gene sequence: CDR1 LNHNV, CDR2 YYDKDF (reference sequence). The CDR3 covers 13 residues. The sample was CD8+ T cells sorted from PBMCs, taken 5 days after the yellow fever booster vaccination. The gene calls are TRBV15 and TRBJ2-2; D not certain. The receptor's source is a man younger than 40 who received the YFV17D yellow fever vaccine. The CDR3, as DNA: TGTGCCACCAGCAGAGATGTCACCGGGGAGCTGTTTTTT. This sequence encodes CATSRDVTGELFF.